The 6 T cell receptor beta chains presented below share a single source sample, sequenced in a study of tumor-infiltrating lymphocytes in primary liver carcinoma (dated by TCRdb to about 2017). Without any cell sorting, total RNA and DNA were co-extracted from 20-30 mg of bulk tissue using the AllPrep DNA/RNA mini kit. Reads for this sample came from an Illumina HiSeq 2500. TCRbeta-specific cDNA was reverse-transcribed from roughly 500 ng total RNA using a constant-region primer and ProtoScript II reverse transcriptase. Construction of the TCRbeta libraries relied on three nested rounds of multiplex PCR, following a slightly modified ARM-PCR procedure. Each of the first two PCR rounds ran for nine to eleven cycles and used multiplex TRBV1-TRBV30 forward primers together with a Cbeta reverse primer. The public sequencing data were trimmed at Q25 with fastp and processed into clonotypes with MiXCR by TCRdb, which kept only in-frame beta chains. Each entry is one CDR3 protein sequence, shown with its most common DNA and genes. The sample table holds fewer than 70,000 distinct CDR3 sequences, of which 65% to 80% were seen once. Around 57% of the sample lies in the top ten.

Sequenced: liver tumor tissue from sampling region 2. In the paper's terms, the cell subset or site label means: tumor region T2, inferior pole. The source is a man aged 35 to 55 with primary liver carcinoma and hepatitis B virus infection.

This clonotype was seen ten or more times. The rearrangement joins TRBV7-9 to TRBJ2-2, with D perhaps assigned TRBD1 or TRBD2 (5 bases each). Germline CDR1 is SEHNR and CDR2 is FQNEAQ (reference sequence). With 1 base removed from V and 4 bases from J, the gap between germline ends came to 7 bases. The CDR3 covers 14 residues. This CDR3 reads CASSLEGSTGELFF. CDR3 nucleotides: TGTGCCAGCAGCTTAGAGGGGAGCACCGGGGAGCTGTTTTTT. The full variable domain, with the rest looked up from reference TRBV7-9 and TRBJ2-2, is DTGVSQNPRHKITKRGQNVTFRCDPISEHNRLYWYRQTLGQGPEFLTYFQNEAQLEKSRLLSDRFSAERPKGSFSTLEIQRTEQGDSAMYLCASSLEGSTGELFFGEGSRLTVL.

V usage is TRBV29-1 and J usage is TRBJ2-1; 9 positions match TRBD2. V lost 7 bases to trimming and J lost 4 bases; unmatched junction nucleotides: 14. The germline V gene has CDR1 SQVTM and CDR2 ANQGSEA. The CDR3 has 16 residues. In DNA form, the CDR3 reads TGCAGCGCGGAACCTCTGGCGGGAGGGTTTTACAATGAGCAGTTCTTC. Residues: CSAEPLAGGFYNEQFF.

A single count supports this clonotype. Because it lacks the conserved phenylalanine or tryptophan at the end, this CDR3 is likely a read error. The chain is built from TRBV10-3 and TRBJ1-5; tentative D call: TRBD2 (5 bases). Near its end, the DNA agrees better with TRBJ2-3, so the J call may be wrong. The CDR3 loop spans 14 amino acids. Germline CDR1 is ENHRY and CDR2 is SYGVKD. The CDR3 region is CAIREYEGDQPQYS. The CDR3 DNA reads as TGTGCCATCAGGGAGTATGAGGGCGATCAGCCCCAGTATTCT.

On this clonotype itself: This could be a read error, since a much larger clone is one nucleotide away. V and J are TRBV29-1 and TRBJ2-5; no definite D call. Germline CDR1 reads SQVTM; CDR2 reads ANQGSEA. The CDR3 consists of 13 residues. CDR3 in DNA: TGCAGCGTTGAAGCCTCGGTACAAGAGACCCGGTACTTC. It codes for CSVEASVQETRYF.

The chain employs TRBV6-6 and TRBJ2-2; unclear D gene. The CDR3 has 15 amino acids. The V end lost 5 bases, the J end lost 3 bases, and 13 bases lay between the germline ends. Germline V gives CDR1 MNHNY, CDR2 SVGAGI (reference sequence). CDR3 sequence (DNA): TGTGCCAGCAGTCAAGCGAGAGCCGACACCGGGGAGCTGTTTTTT. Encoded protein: CASSQARADTGELFF.

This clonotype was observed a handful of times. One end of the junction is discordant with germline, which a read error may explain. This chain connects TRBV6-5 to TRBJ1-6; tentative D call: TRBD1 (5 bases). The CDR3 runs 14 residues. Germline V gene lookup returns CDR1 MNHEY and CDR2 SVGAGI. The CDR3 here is CASSYGQGPSPFHF. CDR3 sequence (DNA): TGTGCCAGCAGTTACGGTCAGGGCCCCTCACCCTTCCACTTT.